The sequence of this TCR beta chain was determined in a study of T cell repertoires in cytomegalovirus infection. Whole-study context: CMV infection and matching HLA type were both indicated by public TCR beta signatures. Study-level points and caveats: Cumulative frequency (of public TCR beta family members) identified carriers of CMV plus the relevant HLA.

This clonotype has at least ten counts. Its antigen remains unknown. The ends lost 6 bases at V and 2 bases at J; junction bases unmatched: 4. Per germline, CDR1 MDHEN and CDR2 SYDVKM. This CDR3 spans 15 amino acids. TCRdb processed the reads anew with MiXCR; each CDR3 protein has one entry. The sample lists some 390,000 distinct CDR3 sequences, 15% to 20% seen once, with around 8.6% in the top ten. This TCR came from a human donor in good health (CMV status not recorded). Some clones in this sample may be carry-over from other donors' samples. The rearrangement uses TRBV28 and TRBJ1-6; 7 positions match TRBD1. What was sequenced was PBMCs. CDR3 residues: CASRPGTAYNSPLHF. The CDR3 coding sequence is TGTGCCAGCAGACCCGGGACAGCCTATAATTCACCCCTCCACTTT.